These 21 T cell receptor beta chains share one sample of origin, sequenced in a study of T cells after yellow fever vaccination. TCRdb called the 5' RACE reads again in MiXCR, with one record for every CDR3 protein. The sample records some 560,000 distinct CDR3 sequences, around 17% being singletons. This material consisted of PBMCs, taken about 5 days after the first yellow fever vaccination. The receptors derive from a man younger than 30 who received the YFV17D yellow fever vaccine.

This clonotype was counted a few times. V and J are TRBV5-4 and TRBJ2-1; 14 nucleotides match TRBD2. From germline, CDR1 is SGHNT and CDR2 YYREEE (reference sequence). V trimming: 0 bases; J trimming: 2 bases; junction bases outside the gene matches: 4. CDR3 length: 18 amino acids. CDR3 DNA sequence: TGTGCCAGCAGCTTGGGACTAGCGGGGGGGTCCCCCTACAATGAGCAGTTCTTC. It specifies CASSLGLAGGSPYNEQFF. Using reference TRBV5-4 and TRBJ2-1 for the parts outside the CDR3, the full variable domain is ETGVTQSPTHLIKTRGQQVTLRCSSQSGHNTVSWYQQALGQGPQFIFQYYREEENGRGNFPPRFSGLQFPNYSSELNVNALELDDSALYLCASSLGLAGGSPYNEQFFGPGTRLTVL.

This clonotype was detected only a few times. The CDR3: CASSSSDRGLYEQYV. CDR3 sequence (DNA): TGTGCCAGCAGTTCAAGTGACAGGGGTCTCTACGAGCAGTACGTC. The chain employs TRBV6-5 and TRBJ2-7, with 8 bases that match TRBD1. Per the germline V gene, CDR1 is MNHEY and CDR2 is SVGAGI. The trim removed 4 bases at V and 3 bases at J, leaving 8 bases unmatched. The CDR3 covers 15 residues.

This clonotype was counted ten times or more. The chain combines TRBV12-3 or TRBV12-4 with TRBJ1-5; the D is unclear. This CDR3 has 13 residues. V was pared by 6 bases and J by 4 bases, with 10 bases between. CDR3 in DNA: TGTGCCAGCAGCTTCGCCGTAAATCAGCCCCAGCATTTT. This translates into CASSFAVNQPQHF.

This clonotype was observed a handful of times. The chain couples TRBV19 to TRBJ2-7; D may be TRBD2 (6 bases). Trimming cost V 3 bases and J 6 bases, with 9 bases left between them. The CDR3 covers 12 residues. CDR1 and CDR2 (germline): LNHDA, SQIVND (reference sequence). CDR3 coding DNA: TGTGCCAGTAGTATTCCCGGGGGCGAGCAGTACTTC. This gives the protein CASSIPGGEQYF.

This clonotype was counted between two and nine times. CDR3 region: CASSSGQDLAKNIQYF. The CDR3 DNA is TGTGCCAGCAGCTCGGGACAGGATTTAGCCAAAAACATTCAGTACTTC. V and J are TRBV7-3 and TRBJ2-4; 8 bases fit TRBD1. The CDR3 runs 16 residues. Germline CDR1 SGHTA, CDR2 FQGTGA. Trimming at V came to 4 bases and at J to 0 bases, leaving 5 bases not matched to a gene.

The V call is TRBV3-1, the J call TRBJ1-3; D not resolved. This CDR3 region has 16 residues. V lost 1 base and J lost 2, with 12 bases in between. Germline V gene sequence: CDR1 LGHDT, CDR2 YNNKEL (reference sequence). The chain's CDR3 is CASSQGVPTPGNTIYF. In DNA, the CDR3 is TGTGCCAGCAGCCAAGGTGTCCCGACGCCTGGAAACACCATATATTTT.

This clonotype occurred once. This chain uses TRBV20-1 with TRBJ2-1; weak D call: TRBD2 (6 bases). The germline V and J ends were trimmed by 8 bases and 1 base, with 24 bases remaining between them. There are 17 residues in the CDR3. CDR1 and CDR2 (germline): DFQATT, SNEGSKA (reference sequence). CDR3 sequence (DNA): TGCAGTTCTGCCCGGGGGAGGACGGGCAGGTCCTACAATGAGCAGTTCTTC. Protein sequence: CSSARGRTGRSYNEQFF.

This clonotype was found a few times. The rearrangement joins TRBV6-5 to TRBJ2-1, with TRBD1 identical over 7 bases. Germline-derived CDR1 and CDR2 are MNHEY and SVGAGI. The CDR3 totals 14 residues. The V and J ends lost 5 bases and 5 bases, in that order; junction bases with no gene match: 6. CDR3 sequence: CASSIPGQHNEQFF. DNA of the CDR3: TGTGCCAGCAGTATACCGGGACAGCACAATGAGCAGTTCTTC.

This clonotype has a handful of counts. This chain connects TRBV24-1 to TRBJ1-4, with 11 bases identical to TRBD1. Unmatched junction bases numbered 6, after V lost 11 bases and J lost 8 bases. CDR1 and CDR2 from the germline V gene are KGHDR and SFDVKD. CDR3 length: 13 amino acids. As DNA, the CDR3 is TGTGCCATCGGGACAGGGGGTAGCGAAAAACTGTTTTTT. As protein: CAIGTGGSEKLFF.

The V call is TRBV7-9, the J call TRBJ1-1, with D uncertain. Germline V lookup: CDR1 SEHNR, CDR2 FQNEAQ (reference sequence). Trimming cost V 5 bases and J 4 bases, with 17 bases left between them. The CDR3 length is 15 residues. The CDR3 bases are TGTGCCAGCAGCCTCCTCTTCGGGCCGAGCACTGAAGCTTTCTTT. Protein: CASSLLFGPSTEAFF. The full variable domain, in which reference TRBV7-9 and TRBJ1-1 provide the parts outside the CDR3, is DTGVSQNPRHKITKRGQNVTFRCDPISEHNRLYWYRQTLGQGPEFLTYFQNEAQLEKSRLLSDRFSAERPKGSFSTLEIQRTEQGDSAMYLCASSLLFGPSTEAFFGQGTRLTVV.

This clonotype showed up just a few times. V is TRBV5-1 and J is TRBJ1-1; a weak D match, TRBD1 (5 bases). The CDR3 length is 15 residues. Trimming stripped 0 bases from V and 3 bases from J, with 12 bases between. The germline CDR1 and CDR2 sequences are SGHRS and YFSETQ. CDR3 protein: CASSLEGREDTEAFF. CDR3 DNA sequence: TGCGCCAGCAGCTTGGAGGGACGAGAGGACACTGAAGCTTTCTTT.

Ten or more counts support this clonotype. The chain employs TRBV12-3 or TRBV12-4 and TRBJ2-3, with 7 bases that match TRBD2. The CDR3 runs to 14 residues. V trimming: 7 bases; J trimming: 2 bases; junction bases outside the gene matches: 6. The DNA for the CDR3 is TGTGCCAGCAAAGGGCGGGGGTTCACAGATACGCAGTATTTT. It specifies CASKGRGFTDTQYF.

This clonotype occurred a few times. V usage is TRBV4-2 and J usage is TRBJ2-2, with D hard to call. This CDR3 has 14 residues. Trimming pared 1 base from V and 6 bases from J, leaving 9 bases between. Germline CDR1 is LGHNA and CDR2 is YNFKEQ. The CDR3 DNA follows: TGTGCCAGCAGCCAAGGGACGGTGGCCGGGGAGCTGTTTTTT. Translated, it gives CASSQGTVAGELFF.

This sequence joins TRBV6-1 and TRBJ2-3, with 11 bases that match TRBD2. Unmatched junction bases numbered 15, after V lost 6 bases and J lost 4 bases. CDR3 length equals 18 residues. Germline V gene lookup returns CDR1 MNHNS and CDR2 SASEGT. CDR3 sequence (DNA): TGTGCCAGCAGCGGACGGATTAGCGGGGGGGCCCGTTCAGATACGCAGTATTTT. Translation: CASSGRISGGARSDTQYF.

This clonotype was seen a handful of times. This chain connects TRBV20-1 to TRBJ2-5; 11 positions match TRBD2. J lost 9 bases, V lost 0 bases, and 6 bases had no gene match. The germline CDR1 and CDR2 sequences are DFQATT and SNEGSKA (reference sequence). The CDR3 has 14 amino acids. CDR3 DNA: TGCAGTGCTAGAGATACTAGCGGGGGTTCAGCCCAGTACTTC. Translated, it gives CSARDTSGGSAQYF.

This clonotype was counted only a few times. V and J are TRBV5-1 and TRBJ2-1; D tentatively reads TRBD1 or TRBD2 (6 bases each). V lost 2 bases to trimming and J lost 5 bases, with 14 bases between them. Germline loops: CDR1 SGHRS, CDR2 YFSETQ. This CDR3 is 15 amino acids long. The CDR3 bases are TGCGCCAGCAGCTTAGGAGGGGGGCCGCACAATGAGCAGTTCTTC. Protein product: CASSLGGGPHNEQFF.

V usage is TRBV6-5 and J usage is TRBJ2-3, with D possibly matching TRBD1 (6 bases). This CDR3 is built from 14 residues. Germline-derived CDR1 and CDR2 are MNHEY and SVGAGI. The ends were cut back, 5 bases at V and 10 bases at J, with 19 bases in the middle. CDR3 sequence: CASSNRAGFIAQYF. Written as DNA, the CDR3 is TGTGCCAGCAGTAACAGGGCAGGGTTCATTGCGCAGTATTTT.

This clonotype was picked up a small number of times. The rearrangement links TRBV12-3 or TRBV12-4 to TRBJ2-2; D unclear. The CDR3 totals 14 residues. V was trimmed by 0 bases and J by 4 bases, leaving 6 bases between them. CDR3 amino acids: CASSLADGTGELFF. CDR3 nucleotides: TGTGCCAGCAGTTTAGCGGACGGCACCGGGGAGCTGTTTTTT.

Only a few counts were recorded for this clonotype. The chain joins TRBV29-1 to TRBJ1-2; maybe TRBD1 (6 bases). V gave up 6 bases and J gave up 4 bases, with 12 bases separating them. CDR3 length: 12 residues. CDR1 and CDR2 from the germline V gene are SQVTM and ANQGSEA. CDR3 DNA: TGCAGCGTCGTACAGGGACCCTATGGCTACACCTTC. Its protein product is CSVVQGPYGYTF. The full variable domain, rest sourced from reference TRBV29-1 and TRBJ1-2, is SAVISQKPSRDICQRGTSLTIQCQVDSQVTMMFWYRQQPGQSLTLIATANQGSEATYESGFVIDKFPISRPNLTFSTLTVSNMSPEDSSIYLCSVVQGPYGYTFGSGTRLTVV.

The V and J genes are TRBV7-2 and TRBJ2-5; D is undetermined. Deletions cut 5 bases from V and 5 bases from J, with 21 bases between. The CDR3 length is 16 residues. Germline CDR1 is SGHTA and CDR2 is FQGNSA. CDR3 loop: CASSPRPLLSQETQYF. CDR3 coding DNA: TGTGCCAGCAGCCCCCGTCCCCTCCTCAGCCAGGAGACCCAGTACTTC.

The rearrangement links TRBV6-2 or TRBV6-3 to TRBJ1-2; 7 nucleotides match TRBD1. CDR1 is MNHEY and CDR2 is SVGEGT in the germline V gene. The CDR3 covers 13 residues. The ends lost 8 bases at V and 3 bases at J; junction bases unmatched: 6. The CDR3 protein is CASAPGTDYGYTF. CDR3 in DNA: TGTGCCAGCGCCCCCGGGACAGACTATGGCTACACCTTC.